Listed below are T cell receptor beta chains from one sample, sequenced in a study of tumor-infiltrating lymphocytes in primary liver carcinoma. TCRdb passed the multiplex PCR reads through MiXCR, listing each CDR3 protein once. The table shows approximately 92,000 distinct CDR3 sequences, with around 68% occurring only once. Specimen: tumor-adjacent normal liver tissue. Every receptor here comes from a man between 35 and 55 years old with primary liver carcinoma and hepatitis B virus infection. Both conserved end residues are part of each CDR3. D genes are given only for firm matches. Only some rows state a clone size, as once, few, many or a class for expanded clones.

j_call	clone_size	v_call	d_call	cdr3_aa	cdr3_nt
TRBJ1-1	NA	TRBV12-3/TRBV12-4	NA	CSSRKDRRMNTEAFF	TGTTCCAGCAGGAAGGATAGGAGAATGAACACTGAAGCTTTCTTT
TRBJ1-5	NA	TRBV2	NA	CANTPAYSNQPQHF	TGTGCCAACACCCCAGCCTATAGCAATCAGCCCCAGCATTTT
TRBJ2-3	many	TRBV12-3/TRBV12-4	NA	CASTPGHTATDTQYF	TGTGCCAGCACCCCGGGGCACACCGCCACAGATACGCAGTATTTT
TRBJ2-7	NA	TRBV4-1	TRBD1	CASSLVTVTGVTHEQYF	TGCGCCAGTAGCCTAGTAACCGTGACAGGGGTAACCCACGAGCAGTACTTC
TRBJ2-1	NA	TRBV24-1	TRBD2	CATRASGRSYEQFF	TGTGCCACCAGAGCTAGCGGGAGGAGTTATGAGCAGTTCTTC
TRBJ2-1	NA	TRBV29-1	NA	CRVEHGYNEQFF	TGCAGGGTTGAACATGGATACAATGAGCAGTTCTTC
TRBJ2-7	NA	TRBV7-2	TRBD1	CASGQGGGEQYF	TGTGCCTCGGGACAGGGAGGGGGCGAGCAGTACTTC
TRBJ2-3	NA	TRBV11-2	NA	CASSLGVGDADTQYF	TGTGCCAGCAGCTTAGGGGTAGGGGATGCAGATACGCAGTATTTT
TRBJ2-5	many	TRBV5-6	NA	CASSSLSGAETQYF	TGTGCCAGCAGCTCCCTATCAGGTGCAGAGACCCAGTACTTC
TRBJ2-1	many	TRBV14	NA	CASSQGTVHEQFF	TGTGCCAGCAGCCAAGGGACGGTGCATGAGCAGTTCTTC
TRBJ2-2	NA	TRBV11-1	NA	CASSLGLSGGLFF	TGTGCCAGTAGCTTAGGACTATCCGGGGGGCTGTTTTTT
TRBJ1-1	NA	TRBV11-2	NA	CASRLVTEAFF	TGTGCCAGCAGACTTGTGACTGAAGCTTTCTTT
TRBJ2-1	NA	TRBV12-3/TRBV12-4	NA	CVSTLTSGSGNEQFF	TGTGTCAGCACCCTCACTAGTGGGAGTGGTAATGAGCAGTTCTTC
TRBJ1-2	once	TRBV4-1	NA	CACSLTQGTEGYTF	TGCGCCTGTAGCCTAACCCAGGGGACTGAGGGCTACACCTTC
TRBJ2-7	NA	TRBV13	NA	CASSLRCDQYF	TGTGCCAGCAGCTTACGCTGTGATCAGTACTTC
TRBJ1-5	many	TRBV6-5	NA	CASSPSSYSNQPQHF	TGTGCCAGCAGTCCATCCTCATATAGCAATCAGCCCCAGCATTTT
TRBJ2-1	NA	TRBV11-2	TRBD2	CASSLAGPGDEQFF	TGTGCCAGCAGTTTAGCGGGCCCTGGTGATGAGCAGTTCTTC
TRBJ2-1	NA	TRBV20-1	NA	CSRSGPSYNEQFF	TGCAGTCGGAGCGGGCCCTCCTACAATGAGCAGTTCTTC
TRBJ1-2	NA	TRBV7-9	TRBD1	CVSSPTGIYGYTF	TGTGTCAGCAGCCCGACAGGGATTTATGGCTACACCTTT
TRBJ1-2	NA	TRBV11-2	NA	CVGSLEGNYCYTF	TGTGTCGGCAGCTTAGAGGGGAACTATTGCTACACCTTC
TRBJ2-5	NA	TRBV4-2	NA	CASSQVGGAGVQETKYF	TGTGCCAGCAGCCAAGTGGGCGGGGCCGGAGTCCAAGAGACCAAGTACTTC
TRBJ2-7	once	TRBV5-6	NA	CASSLVGAEQYF	TGTGCCAGCAGCTTGGTGGGAGCCGAGCAGTACTTC
TRBJ2-7	medium-sized	TRBV4-2	NA	CASSLDGARTYEQYF	TGTGCCAGCAGCCTCGACGGGGCCCGGACCTACGAGCAGTACTTC
TRBJ2-1	few	TRBV5-1	NA	CASSPGASGRVREQFF	TGCGCCAGCAGCCCGGGGGCTAGCGGAAGGGTAAGAGAGCAGTTCTTC
TRBJ2-1	once	TRBV12-3/TRBV12-4	TRBD1	CASSLGGGTGCYEQFF	TGTGCCAGCAGTTTGGGGGGAGGGACAGGGTGCTACGAGCAGTTCTTC
TRBJ2-7	many	TRBV7-9	NA	CASSRDRTPEQYF	TGTGCCAGCAGCCGGGACCGCACCCCCGAGCAGTACTTC
TRBJ2-1	NA	TRBV11-3	TRBD1	CSNSLVGQGNEQFF	TGTTCCAACAGCTTAGTTGGACAGGGCAATGAGCAGTTCTTC
TRBJ2-3	NA	TRBV11-2	NA	CASSMGHSETDTQYF	TGTGCCAGTAGCATGGGACATAGCGAGACGGATACGCAGTATTTT
TRBJ1-1	NA	TRBV7-9	NA	CASSIEGGRTEAFF	TGTGCCAGCAGTATAGAGGGGGGTCGCACTGAAGCTTTCTTT
TRBJ2-2	NA	TRBV28	NA	CASSLGLAYGTGKLFF	TGTGCCAGCAGCCTAGGGCTAGCGTATGGCACCGGGAAGCTGTTTTTT
TRBJ2-2	many	TRBV6-5	NA	CASSYTGTRYTGELFF	TGTGCCAGCAGTTACACTGGGACTCGCTACACCGGGGAGCTGTTTTTT
TRBJ2-2	NA	TRBV11-2	TRBD2	CTNSPSGTRGELFF	TGTACCAACAGCCCAAGCGGGACGCGGGGGGAGCTGTTTTTT
TRBJ2-7	NA	TRBV7-2	TRBD2	CASSLWGGSSYEQYF	TGTGCCAGCAGCTTATGGGGCGGGAGCTCCTACGAGCAGTACTTC
TRBJ2-3	many	TRBV6-2/TRBV6-3	TRBD1	CASSQLYGDSRRDTQYF	TGTGCCAGCAGTCAACTTTACGGGGACAGTCGGAGGGATACGCAGTATTTT
TRBJ2-3	NA	TRBV11-2	NA	CVSSLERAGQGSLYF	TGTGTCAGCAGCTTAGAACGCGCAGGGCAGGGGAGTCTATATTTT
TRBJ2-7	NA	TRBV6-5	TRBD2	CASNLRETSGWDEQYF	TGTGCCAGCAATCTCCGGGAGACTAGCGGGTGGGACGAGCAGTACTTC
TRBJ2-7	few	TRBV11-2	NA	CASSLDGSYLSYEQYF	TGTGCCAGCAGCTTAGATGGTTCCTATCTCTCCTACGAGCAGTACTTC
TRBJ2-2	NA	TRBV28	NA	CASTVYGGGLGTGRLFF	TGTGCCAGCACCGTGTATGGTGGGGGTCTTGGGACCGGGAGGCTGTTTTTT
TRBJ2-2	NA	TRBV29-1	NA	CSVVRDIGELFF	TGTAGCGTTGTCAGGGACATCGGGGAGCTGTTTTTT
TRBJ1-4	few	TRBV18	NA	CASSPARSNEKLFF	TGTGCCAGCTCACCGGCCAGGTCTAATGAAAAACTGTTTTTT
TRBJ1-2	NA	TRBV29-1	NA	CSVVLTQNYDYAF	TGCAGCGTCGTTCTGACCCAAAACTATGACTACGCCTTC
TRBJ1-2	NA	TRBV4-1	NA	CASSQALANYGNTF	TGCGCCAGCAGTCAAGCGCTTGCTAACTATGGCAACACCTTC
TRBJ2-3	NA	TRBV11-3	NA	CASSLDAGDTQYF	TGTGCCAGCAGCTTAGATGCGGGGGATACGCAGTATTTT
TRBJ2-2	once	TRBV5-4	NA	CASSPFNGGSGELFF	TGTGCCAGCAGCCCTTTTAACGGAGGCTCCGGGGAGCTGTTTTTT
TRBJ1-1	NA	TRBV28	NA	CASSLGGLYTEAFF	TGTGCCAGCAGTTTGGGGGGGCTGTACACTGAAGCTTTCTTT
TRBJ2-3	NA	TRBV5-1	NA	CASSLFAGAQDTQYF	TGCGCCAGCAGCTTGTTTGCGGGGGCACAAGATACGCAGTATTTT
TRBJ2-1	NA	TRBV5-8	NA	CASSLGLFGAYSEQFF	TGTGCCAGCAGCCTCGGACTCTTTGGGGCCTACAGTGAGCAGTTCTTC
TRBJ2-1	once	TRBV11-2	NA	CVSGRTEGRLARPNEQFF	TGTGTCAGCGGCCGTACAGAAGGGAGATTAGCGAGGCCCAATGAGCAGTTCTTC
TRBJ2-1	many	TRBV29-1	NA	CSVQNGQQFF	TGCAGCGTTCAAAACGGGCAGCAGTTCTTC
TRBJ1-3	few	TRBV7-9	TRBD1	CASSFLQGAAGNTIYF	TGTGCCAGCAGCTTTCTCCAGGGGGCAGCTGGAAACACCATATATTTT
TRBJ2-1	NA	TRBV12-3/TRBV12-4	NA	CASSLMQGSNEQFF	TGTGCCAGCAGCCTAATGCAGGGGAGCAATGAGCAGTTCTTC
TRBJ2-5	NA	TRBV11-2	NA	CTSSPVGTPPEDEAQYF	TGTACCAGCAGCCCAGTAGGGACCCCTCCCGAGGATGAGGCCCAGTACTTC
TRBJ2-2	NA	TRBV7-9	NA	CASSLEEAGELFF	TGTGCCAGCAGCTTAGAGGAGGCCGGGGAGCTGTTTTTT
TRBJ2-3	once	TRBV6-1	NA	CASSEYWESSQPQYF	TGTGCCAGCAGTGAATATTGGGAAAGTAGTCAGCCCCAGTATTTT
TRBJ2-2	NA	TRBV28	NA	CASTEYGGGPGTGELFF	TGTGCCAGCACCGAGTATGGTGGGGGTCCTGGGACCGGGGAGCTTTTTTTT
TRBJ2-1	NA	TRBV11-1	NA	CARSPGSSEIYNEQFF	TGTGCCAGGAGCCCAGGCAGTAGCGAGATCTACAATGAGCAGTTCTTC
TRBJ2-7	NA	TRBV28	NA	CASSLSPGRGLGAYEQYF	TGTGCCAGCAGTTTGAGTCCAGGGAGAGGGCTAGGGGCCTACGAGCAGTACTTC